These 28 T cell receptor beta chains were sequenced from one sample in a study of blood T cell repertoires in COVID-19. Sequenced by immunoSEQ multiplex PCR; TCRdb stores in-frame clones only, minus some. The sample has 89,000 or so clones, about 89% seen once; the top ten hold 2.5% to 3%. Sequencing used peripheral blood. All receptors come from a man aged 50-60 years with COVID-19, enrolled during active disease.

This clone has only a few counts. CDR3 coding DNA: TGCGCCAGCAGCGAGCAAGCGGTTCGAGTTGAAGCTTTCTTT. Translated, it gives CASSEQAVRVEAFF. The chain combines TRBV4-1 with TRBJ1-1; D remains ambiguous. Germline V gene data show CDR1 as MGHRA and CDR2 as YSYEKL. The V end lost 5 bases, the J end lost 7 bases, and 17 bases lay between the germline ends. The length of the CDR3 is 14 residues.

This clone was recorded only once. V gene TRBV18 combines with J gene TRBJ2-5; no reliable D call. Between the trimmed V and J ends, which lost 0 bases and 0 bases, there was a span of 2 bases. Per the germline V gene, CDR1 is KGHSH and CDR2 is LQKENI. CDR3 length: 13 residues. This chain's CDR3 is CASSPPNQETQYF. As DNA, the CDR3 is TGTGCCAGCTCACCACCCAACCAAGAGACCCAGTACTTC.

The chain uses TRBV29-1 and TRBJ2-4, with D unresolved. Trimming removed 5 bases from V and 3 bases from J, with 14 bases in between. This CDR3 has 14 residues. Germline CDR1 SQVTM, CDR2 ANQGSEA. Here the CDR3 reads CSVTRHSDKNIQYF. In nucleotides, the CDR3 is TGCAGCGTTACTCGACACTCCGACAAAAACATTCAGTACTTC.

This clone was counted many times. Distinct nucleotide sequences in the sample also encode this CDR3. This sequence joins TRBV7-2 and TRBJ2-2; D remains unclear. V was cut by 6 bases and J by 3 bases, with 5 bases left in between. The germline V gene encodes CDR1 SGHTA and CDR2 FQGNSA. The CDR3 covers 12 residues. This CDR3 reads CASSSDTGELFF. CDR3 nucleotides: TGTGCCAGCAGTTCGGACACCGGGGAGCTGTTTTTT.

CDR3 amino acids: CASRGRVMVTEAFF. CDR3 DNA: TGTGCCAGCAGGGGCAGGGTAATGGTCACTGAAGCTTTCTTT. The chain combines TRBV6-5 with TRBJ1-1; perhaps TRBD1 as D (5 bases). This CDR3 has 14 residues. Trimming pared 6 bases from V and 4 bases from J, leaving 15 bases between. The germline V gene has CDR1 MNHEY and CDR2 SVGAGI.

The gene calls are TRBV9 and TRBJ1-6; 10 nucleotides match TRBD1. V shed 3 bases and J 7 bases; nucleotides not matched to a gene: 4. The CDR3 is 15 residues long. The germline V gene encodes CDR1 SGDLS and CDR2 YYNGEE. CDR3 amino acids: CASSAAGQGNSPLHF. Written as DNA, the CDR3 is TGTGCCAGCAGCGCAGCGGGACAGGGGAATTCACCCCTCCACTTT.

CDR3 loop: CASSAGTSGKNTGELFF. The DNA for the CDR3 is TGTGCCAGCAGCGCCGGGACTAGCGGGAAGAACACCGGGGAGCTGTTTTTT. The genes are TRBV7-9 and TRBJ2-2; 13 bases match TRBD2. The germline V gene has CDR1 SEHNR and CDR2 FQNEAQ (reference sequence). CDR3 size: 17 residues. V shed 5 bases, J shed 1 base, and the junction held 4 bases outside the gene matches. Complete variable domain (other parts from reference TRBV7-9 and TRBJ2-2): DTGVSQNPRHKITKRGQNVTFRCDPISEHNRLYWYRQTLGQGPEFLTYFQNEAQLEKSRLLSDRFSAERPKGSFSTLEIQRTEQGDSAMYLCASSAGTSGKNTGELFFGEGSRLTVL.

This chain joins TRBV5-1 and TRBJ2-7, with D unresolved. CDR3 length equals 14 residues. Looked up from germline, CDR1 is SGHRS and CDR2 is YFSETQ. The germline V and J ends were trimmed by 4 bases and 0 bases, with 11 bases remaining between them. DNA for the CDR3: TGCGCCAGCAGCCCGTCTGGAGCCTCCTACGAGCAGTACTTC. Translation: CASSPSGASYEQYF.

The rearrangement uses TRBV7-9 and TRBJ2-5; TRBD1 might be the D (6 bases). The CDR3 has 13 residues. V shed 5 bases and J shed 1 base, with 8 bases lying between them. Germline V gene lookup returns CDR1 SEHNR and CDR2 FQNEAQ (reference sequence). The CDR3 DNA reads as TGTGCCAGCAGCCCGACAGGCCAAGAGACCCAGTACTTC. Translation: CASSPTGQETQYF.

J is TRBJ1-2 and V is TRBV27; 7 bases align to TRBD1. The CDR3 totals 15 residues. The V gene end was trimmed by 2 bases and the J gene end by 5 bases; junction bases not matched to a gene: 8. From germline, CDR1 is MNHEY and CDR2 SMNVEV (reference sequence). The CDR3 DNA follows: TGTGCCAGCAGTTTAAATACCGGGACAGCATATGGCTACACCTTC. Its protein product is CASSLNTGTAYGYTF.

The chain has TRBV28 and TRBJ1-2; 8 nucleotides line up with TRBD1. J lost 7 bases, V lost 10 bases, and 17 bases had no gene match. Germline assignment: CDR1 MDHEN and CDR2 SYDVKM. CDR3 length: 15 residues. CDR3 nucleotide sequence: TGTGCCACCAACGATGGTGGACAGGGAAGGGGTGGCTACACCTTC. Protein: CATNDGGQGRGGYTF.

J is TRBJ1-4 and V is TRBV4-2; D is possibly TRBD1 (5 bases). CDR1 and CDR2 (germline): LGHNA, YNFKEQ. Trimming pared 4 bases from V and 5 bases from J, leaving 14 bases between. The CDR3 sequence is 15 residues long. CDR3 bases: TGTGCCAGCAGCCGTAATCCAGGGCGGAATGAAAAACTGTTTTTT. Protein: CASSRNPGRNEKLFF.

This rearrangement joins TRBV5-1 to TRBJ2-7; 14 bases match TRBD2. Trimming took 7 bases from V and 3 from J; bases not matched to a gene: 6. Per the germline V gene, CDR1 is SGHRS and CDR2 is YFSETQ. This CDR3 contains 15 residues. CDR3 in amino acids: CASGLGTSGGYEQYF. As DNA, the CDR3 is TGCGCCAGCGGATTGGGGACTAGCGGGGGCTACGAGCAGTACTTC. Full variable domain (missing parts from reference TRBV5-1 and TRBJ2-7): KAGVTQTPRYLIKTRGQQVTLSCSPISGHRSVSWYQQTPGQGLQFLFEYFSETQRNKGNFPGRFSGRQFSNSRSEMNVSTLELGDSALYLCASGLGTSGGYEQYFGPGTRLTVT.

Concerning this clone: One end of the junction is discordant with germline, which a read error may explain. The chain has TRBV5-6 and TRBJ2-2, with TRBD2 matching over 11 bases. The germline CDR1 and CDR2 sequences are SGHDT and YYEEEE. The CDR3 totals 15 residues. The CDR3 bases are TGTGCCCGCAGCCTTAGCGGGGGGGCGTCCGGGGAGCTGTTTTTT. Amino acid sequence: CARSLSGGASGELFF.

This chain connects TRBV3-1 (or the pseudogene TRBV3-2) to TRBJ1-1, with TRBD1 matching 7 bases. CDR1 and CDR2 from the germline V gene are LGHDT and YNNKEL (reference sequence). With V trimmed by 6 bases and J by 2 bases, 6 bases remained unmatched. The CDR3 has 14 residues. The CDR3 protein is CASRPQGGNTEAFF. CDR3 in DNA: TGTGCCAGCAGACCTCAGGGGGGAAACACTGAAGCTTTCTTT.

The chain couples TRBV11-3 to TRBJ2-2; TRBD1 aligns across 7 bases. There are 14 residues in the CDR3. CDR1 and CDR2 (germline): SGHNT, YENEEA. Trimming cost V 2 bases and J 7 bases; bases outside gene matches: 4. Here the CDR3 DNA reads TGTGCCAGCAGCTTAAGGGGGCCGGGCGGGGAGCTGTTTTTT. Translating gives CASSLRGPGGELFF.

The CDR3: CSGLGQSYGYTF. The CDR3 DNA reads as TGCAGCGGCCTTGGACAGAGCTATGGCTACACCTTC. The chain has TRBV29-1 and TRBJ1-2; TRBD1 is a possible D gene (6 bases). Germline assignment: CDR1 SQVTM and CDR2 ANQGSEA. The CDR3 contains 12 residues. The ends were cut back, 7 bases at V and 4 bases at J, with 13 bases in the middle.

The CDR3 spells CASSQIPGQVYNEQFF. The CDR3 DNA follows: TGCGCCAGCAGCCAAATCCCGGGACAGGTCTACAATGAGCAGTTCTTC. The V gene is TRBV4-1, the J gene TRBJ2-1; the match to TRBD1 covers 8 bases. There are 16 residues in the CDR3. The J segment lost 3 bases and the V segment lost 2 bases, leaving 6 bases of the junction unmatched. Germline loops: CDR1 MGHRA, CDR2 YSYEKL.

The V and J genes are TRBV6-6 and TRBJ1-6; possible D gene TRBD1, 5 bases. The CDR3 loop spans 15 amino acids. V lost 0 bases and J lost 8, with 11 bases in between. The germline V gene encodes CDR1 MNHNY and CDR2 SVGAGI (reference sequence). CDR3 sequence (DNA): TGTGCCAGCAGTTACTCGGAGTGGGGCGATTCACCCCTCCACTTT. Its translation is CASSYSEWGDSPLHF.

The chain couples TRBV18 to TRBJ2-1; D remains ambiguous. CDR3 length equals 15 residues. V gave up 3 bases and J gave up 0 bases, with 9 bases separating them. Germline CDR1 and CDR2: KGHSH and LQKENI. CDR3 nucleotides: TGTGCCAGCTCACCTAGTGTCGGCTCCTACAATGAGCAGTTCTTC. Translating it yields CASSPSVGSYNEQFF.

CDR3 sequence reads: CASSPTRTGEFGGNTIYF. CDR3 sequence (DNA): TGTGCCAGCAGCCCTACCCGAACAGGGGAATTTGGAGGAAACACCATATATTTT. The V call is TRBV9, the J call TRBJ1-3; 7 bases align to TRBD1. Germline-derived CDR1 and CDR2 are SGDLS and YYNGEE. The V and J ends lost 4 bases and 4 bases, in that order; junction bases with no gene match: 17. The length of the CDR3 is 18 residues.

Here the CDR3 DNA reads TGTGCCAGCAGCTTAGGGTCTGAGGGAGGCGAGCAGTACTTC. This codes for CASSLGSEGGEQYF. The chain is built from TRBV7-2 and TRBJ2-7; TRBD2 is a possible D gene (6 bases). Germline CDR1 reads SGHTA; CDR2 reads FQGNSA. The CDR3 totals 14 residues. The V end lost 1 base, the J end lost 6 bases, and 13 bases lay between the germline ends. The whole variable domain, filled in from reference TRBV7-2 and TRBJ2-7, reads GAGVSQSPSNKVTEKGKDVELRCDPISGHTALYWYRQSLGQGLEFLIYFQGNSAPDKSGLPSDRFSAERTGGSVSTLTIQRTQQEDSAVYLCASSLGSEGGEQYFGPGTRLTVT.

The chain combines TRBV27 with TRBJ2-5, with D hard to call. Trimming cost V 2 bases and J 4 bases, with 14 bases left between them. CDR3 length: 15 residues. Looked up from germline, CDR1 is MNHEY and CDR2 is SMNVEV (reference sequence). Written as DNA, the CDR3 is TGTGCCAGCAGTTTACGTAGGAGTTCTGGAGAGACCCAGTACTTC. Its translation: CASSLRRSSGETQYF.

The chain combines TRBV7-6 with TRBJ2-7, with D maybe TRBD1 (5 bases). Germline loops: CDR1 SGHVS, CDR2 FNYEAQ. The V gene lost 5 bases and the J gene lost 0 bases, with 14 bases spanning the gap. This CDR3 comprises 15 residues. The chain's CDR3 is CASSRQLLSSYEQYF. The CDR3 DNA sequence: TGTGCCAGCAGCCGACAGCTCCTGAGCTCCTACGAGCAGTACTTC.

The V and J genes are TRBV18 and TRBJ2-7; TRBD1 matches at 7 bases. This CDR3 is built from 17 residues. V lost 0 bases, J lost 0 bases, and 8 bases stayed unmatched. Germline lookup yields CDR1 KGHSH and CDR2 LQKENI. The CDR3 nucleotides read TGTGCCAGCTCACCACCTACGGGACAGAACCACTCCTACGAGCAGTACTTC. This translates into CASSPPTGQNHSYEQYF.

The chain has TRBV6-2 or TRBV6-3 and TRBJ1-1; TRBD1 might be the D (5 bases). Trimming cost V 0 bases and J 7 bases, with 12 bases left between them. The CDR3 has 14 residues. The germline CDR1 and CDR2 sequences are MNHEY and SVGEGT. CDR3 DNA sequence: TGTGCCAGCAGTTACTCCGGGGGACGAAATGAAGCTTTCTTT. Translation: CASSYSGGRNEAFF.

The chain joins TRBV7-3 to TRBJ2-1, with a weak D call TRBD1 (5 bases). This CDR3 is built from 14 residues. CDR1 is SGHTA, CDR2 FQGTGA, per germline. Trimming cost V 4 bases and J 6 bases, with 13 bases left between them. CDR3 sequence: CASSSTAGFNEQFF. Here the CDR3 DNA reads TGTGCCAGCAGCTCGACGGCAGGGTTCAATGAGCAGTTCTTC.

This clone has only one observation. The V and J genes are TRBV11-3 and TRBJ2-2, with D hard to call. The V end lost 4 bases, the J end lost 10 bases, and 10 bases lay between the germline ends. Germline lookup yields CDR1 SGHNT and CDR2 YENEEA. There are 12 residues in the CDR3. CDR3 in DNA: TGTGCCAGCAGCTCCCTTCGAGAGGAGCTGTTTTTT. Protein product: CASSSLREELFF.